The 24 T cell receptor beta chains below all came from one sample that was sequenced in a study of control samples from healthy donors and cancer patients. Method: immunoSEQ multiplex PCR; TCRdb's copy keeps in-frame clones and lacks some. This table has more than 50,000 clones, 90% appearing once. The sequenced material came from PBMCs. Receptors were obtained from a woman aged 45-65 years with colorectal cancer.

J is TRBJ2-3 and V is TRBV7-9, with D maybe TRBD2 (6 bases). The V gene lost 4 bases and the J gene lost 0 bases, with 11 bases spanning the gap. This CDR3 is built from 15 residues. CDR1 is SEHNR, CDR2 FQNEAQ, per germline (reference sequence). The CDR3 sequence: CASSSRLESTDTQYF. The CDR3 DNA reads as TGTGCCAGCAGCTCAAGACTAGAAAGCACAGATACGCAGTATTTT.

This clone has just one count. The J gene is TRBJ1-6, the V gene TRBV12-3 or TRBV12-4; D remains unclear. The CDR3 extends over 13 amino acids. Trimming took 6 bases from V and 15 from J, leaving 18 bases between them. CDR3 region: CASRGTADSVLHF. CDR3 nucleotide sequence: TGTGCCAGCAGGGGCACGGCAGATTCGGTCCTCCACTTT.

This chain links TRBV5-1 with TRBJ1-1, with 7 bases identical to TRBD1. The V and J ends lost 5 bases and 4 bases, in that order; junction bases with no gene match: 20. The V gene's germline CDR1 is SGHRS and CDR2 YFSETQ. The CDR3 has 18 residues. CDR3 region: CASRLIPHTGAGGTEAFF. In DNA, the CDR3 is TGCGCCAGCAGGTTAATCCCCCACACAGGGGCCGGAGGCACTGAAGCTTTCTTT.

This clone was picked up one time. This chain uses TRBV2 with TRBJ1-1, with no clear D. The CDR3 loop spans 13 amino acids. CDR1 and CDR2 (germline): SNHLY, FYNNEI. V lost 4 bases to trimming and J lost 3 bases, with 9 bases between them. Here the CDR3 DNA reads TGTGCCAGCAGTGTAACACTTGACACTGAAGCTTTCTTT. It codes for CASSVTLDTEAFF.

The rearrangement joins TRBV29-1 to TRBJ1-1; D is unresolved. V was cut by 6 bases and J by 5 bases, with 10 bases left in between. Looked up from germline, CDR1 is SQVTM and CDR2 is ANQGSEA. CDR3 length: 11 residues. The CDR3 region has the DNA TGCAGCGTATTGACACAAACTGAAGCTTTCTTT. Its protein product is CSVLTQTEAFF.

V and J are TRBV18 and TRBJ1-4; D unresolved. The CDR3 length is 17 residues. Germline V gene sequence: CDR1 KGHSH, CDR2 LQKENI. The V gene lost 3 bases and the J gene lost 7 bases, with 21 bases spanning the gap. As DNA, the CDR3 is TGTGCCAGCTCACCGCCATCCGGCCGAGGGCGGGGTGAAAAACTGTTTTTT. Its protein is CASSPPSGRGRGEKLFF.

This clone was detected once. The rearrangement uses TRBV7-9 and TRBJ1-3; D might be TRBD1 (5 bases). Trimming pared 5 bases from V and 10 bases from J, leaving 18 bases between. The length of the CDR3 is 14 residues. CDR1 is SEHNR and CDR2 is FQNEAQ in the germline V gene (reference sequence). The DNA of the CDR3 is TGTGCCAGCAGCCCCATCGGGGGGGGAGCGACCATATATTTT. Amino acids: CASSPIGGGATIYF. Full variable domain (remainder filled in from reference TRBV7-9 and TRBJ1-3): DTGVSQNPRHKITKRGQNVTFRCDPISEHNRLYWYRQTLGQGPEFLTYFQNEAQLEKSRLLSDRFSAERPKGSFSTLEIQRTEQGDSAMYLCASSPIGGGATIYFGEGSWLTVV.

This chain joins TRBV13 and TRBJ1-2, with 7 bases aligning to TRBD1. After removal of 1 base from V and 4 bases from J, the junction contained 6 bases not matched to a gene. This CDR3 is 15 amino acids long. CDR1 is PRHDT, CDR2 FYEKMQ, per germline (reference sequence). The DNA for the CDR3 is TGTGCCAGCAGCTTAGAAAGGGGGCGCGGCTATGGCTACACCTTC. This codes for CASSLERGRGYGYTF.

This clone was observed once. Other DNA variants within this sample encode the same CDR3. The V and J genes are TRBV12-3 or TRBV12-4 and TRBJ1-1; unclear D gene. This CDR3 has 13 residues. Trimming removed 3 bases from V and 1 base from J, with 6 bases in between. CDR3 DNA sequence: TGTGCCAGCAGTTTGATGGGGAACACTGAAGCTTTCTTT. This gives the protein CASSLMGNTEAFF.

This sequence joins TRBV7-9 and TRBJ1-5; D uncertain. Germline V gene data show CDR1 as SEHNR and CDR2 as FQNEAQ (reference sequence). The CDR3 length is 14 residues. Trimming stripped 1 base from V and 6 bases from J, with 10 bases between. The CDR3 nucleotides read TGTGCCAGCAGCTTAGGAACGGGTAGTCAGCCCCAGCATTTT. It encodes CASSLGTGSQPQHF.

The table lists this clone with a count of one. The V and J genes are TRBV5-1 and TRBJ2-7; 9 bases agree with TRBD2. This CDR3 is built from 15 residues. V lost 3 bases, J lost 7 bases, and 11 bases stayed unmatched. CDR1 and CDR2 from the germline V gene are SGHRS and YFSETQ. CDR3 DNA sequence: TGCGCCAGCAGCTGGAGTAGCGGGAGAGCGGATGAGCAGTACTTC. Residues: CASSWSSGRADEQYF.

CDR3 sequence: CASSIQGPGANVLTF. CDR3 nucleotides: TGTGCCAGCAGTATACAGGGCCCTGGGGCCAACGTCCTGACTTTC. The chain combines TRBV28 with TRBJ2-6; possible D gene TRBD1, 6 bases. The ends were cut back, 5 bases at V and 2 bases at J, with 10 bases in the middle. The CDR3 has 15 residues. The germline V gene has CDR1 MDHEN and CDR2 SYDVKM.

The sample holds one count of this clone. This rearrangement joins TRBV5-1 to TRBJ1-1, with D maybe TRBD1 (5 bases). Looked up from germline, CDR1 is SGHRS and CDR2 is YFSETQ. The V end lost 0 bases, the J end lost 2 bases, and 8 bases lay between the germline ends. The CDR3 covers 14 residues. The CDR3 protein is CASSLGGGNTEAFF. For the CDR3, the DNA is TGCGCCAGCAGCTTGGGTGGGGGAAACACTGAAGCTTTCTTT.

This clone is a singleton in its sample. J is TRBJ1-5 and V is TRBV5-3; TRBD1 matches at 8 bases. TRBV5-3 is assigned to the ORF class and has an uncertain function. The ends lost 4 bases at V and 4 bases at J; junction bases unmatched: 7. The CDR3 spans 15 residues. The CDR3 nucleotides are TGTGCCAGAAGCCCTAGGACAGGGTTGAATCAGCCCCAGCATTTT. Translated, it gives CARSPRTGLNQPQHF.

The rearrangement links TRBV11-2 to TRBJ2-3, with D perhaps assigned TRBD1 or TRBD2 (5 bases each). CDR1 and CDR2 (germline): SGHAT, FQNNGV. The CDR3 extends over 13 amino acids. Between the trimmed V and J ends, which lost 1 base and 5 bases, there was a span of 7 bases. Here the CDR3 reads CASSLVGGDTQYF. The CDR3 DNA reads TGTGCCAGCAGCTTAGTTGGGGGAGATACGCAGTATTTT.

CDR3 in amino acids: CASSLDRLAGVSETQYF. The CDR3 DNA reads TGTGCCAGCAGCTTAGATCGCCTAGCGGGAGTCTCTGAGACCCAGTACTTC. The chain joins TRBV11-2 to TRBJ2-5; the match to TRBD2 covers 10 bases. CDR1 and CDR2 from the germline V gene are SGHAT and FQNNGV. The CDR3 is made up of 17 amino acids. The junction had 9 bases not matched to a gene; V was cut back by 0 bases and J by 5 bases.

This clone was recorded only once. This rearrangement joins TRBV3-1 (or the pseudogene TRBV3-2) to TRBJ2-1; D perhaps matches TRBD1 (7 bases). V was pared by 1 base and J by 4 bases, with 14 bases between. The CDR3 has 16 amino acids. CDR1 LGHDT and CDR2 YNNKEL come from the germline V gene (reference sequence). The CDR3 is CASSQVRGAVYNEQFF. CDR3 bases: TGTGCCAGCAGCCAAGTCAGGGGGGCCGTTTACAATGAGCAGTTCTTC.

This chain uses TRBV19 with TRBJ2-1; 8 nucleotides agree with TRBD2. The V and J ends lost 2 bases and 0 bases, in that order; junction bases with no gene match: 3. This CDR3 comprises 16 residues. CDR1 LNHDA and CDR2 SQIVND come from the germline V gene (reference sequence). CDR3 region: CASSIRAGGSYNEQFF. CDR3 sequence (DNA): TGTGCCAGTAGTATACGGGCGGGGGGCTCCTACAATGAGCAGTTCTTC.

The rearrangement links TRBV2 to TRBJ1-1; D is ambiguous. Looked up from germline, CDR1 is SNHLY and CDR2 is FYNNEI. The CDR3 has 14 residues. V was pared by 7 bases and J by 3 bases, with 15 bases between. Here the CDR3 DNA reads TGTGCCAGCAACCCCGGACGGTCGGACACTGAAGCTTTCTTT. Translation gives CASNPGRSDTEAFF.

This clone has only one observation. The rearrangement uses TRBV28 and TRBJ2-1; no definite D call. Per germline, CDR1 MDHEN and CDR2 SYDVKM. This CDR3 has 12 residues. V shed 6 bases and J shed 5 bases, with 8 bases lying between them. The CDR3 spells CASSKSDNEQFF. The CDR3 DNA sequence: TGTGCCAGCAGCAAATCGGACAATGAGCAGTTCTTC.

This clone was seen only a few times. The chain has TRBV6-1 and TRBJ1-5; no reliable D call. The CDR3 spans 13 residues. The V and J ends lost 0 bases and 9 bases respectively, with 9 bases between them. Germline V lookup: CDR1 MNHNS, CDR2 SASEGT. This CDR3 is CASSEAVGSPQHF. The CDR3 DNA follows: TGTGCCAGCAGTGAAGCGGTAGGGTCGCCCCAGCATTTT.

Points on this clone: The same CDR3 arises from other DNA sequences in this sample as well. The chain recombines TRBV3-1 (or the pseudogene TRBV3-2) with TRBJ1-2; D remains unclear. Between the trimmed V and J ends, which lost 1 base and 7 bases, there was a span of 7 bases. The CDR3 spans 12 residues. Germline V gives CDR1 LGHDT, CDR2 YNNKEL (reference sequence). The CDR3 spells CASSQGAGGYTF. As DNA, the CDR3 is TGTGCCAGCAGCCAAGGAGCGGGTGGCTACACCTTC.

V usage is TRBV3-1 (or the pseudogene TRBV3-2) and J usage is TRBJ2-5; unclear D gene. Germline CDR1 is LGHDT and CDR2 is YNNKEL (reference sequence). The CDR3 consists of 14 residues. With 0 bases removed from V and 5 bases from J, the gap between germline ends came to 10 bases. The CDR3 DNA reads TGTGCCAGCAGCCAAGATTTGGGGATGGAGACCCAGTACTTC. Protein sequence: CASSQDLGMETQYF.

V gene TRBV12-3 or TRBV12-4 combines with J gene TRBJ2-7; D possibly corresponds to TRBD2 (6 bases). The germline V and J ends were trimmed by 5 bases and 7 bases, with 15 bases remaining between them. CDR3 length equals 13 residues. CDR3 sequence: CASSPGLAREQYF. The CDR3 bases are TGTGCCAGCAGTCCGGGACTCGCTCGGGAGCAGTACTTC.